The T cell receptor beta chain described here comes from a study of identifying expanded T cells in peripheral blood. Regarding the study as a whole: Across healthy donors, higher total template counts meant significantly greater roughly two-week count variance.

V lost 5 bases to trimming and J lost 2 bases; unmatched junction nucleotides: 12. Germline CDR1 SGHVS, CDR2 FQNEAQ. This CDR3 has 17 amino acids. Healthy donors had no documented immune events, such as infections, while sampled. Repertoires were generated with immunoSEQ multiplex PCR, while TCRdb's copy carries only in-frame clones and drops some. The sample carries roughly 81,000 clones, 84% recorded once. Comments on this clone: Its antigen is unknown.

The receptor's source is a person between 18 and 75 years old in good health. The chain links TRBV7-8 to TRBJ2-1; 7 bases fit TRBD2. The sample taken for sequencing was blood. In DNA, the CDR3 is TGTGCCAGCAGCCCGAATTATCTAGCGGACACCTACAATGAGCAGTTCTTC. The encoded protein is CASSPNYLADTYNEQFF.